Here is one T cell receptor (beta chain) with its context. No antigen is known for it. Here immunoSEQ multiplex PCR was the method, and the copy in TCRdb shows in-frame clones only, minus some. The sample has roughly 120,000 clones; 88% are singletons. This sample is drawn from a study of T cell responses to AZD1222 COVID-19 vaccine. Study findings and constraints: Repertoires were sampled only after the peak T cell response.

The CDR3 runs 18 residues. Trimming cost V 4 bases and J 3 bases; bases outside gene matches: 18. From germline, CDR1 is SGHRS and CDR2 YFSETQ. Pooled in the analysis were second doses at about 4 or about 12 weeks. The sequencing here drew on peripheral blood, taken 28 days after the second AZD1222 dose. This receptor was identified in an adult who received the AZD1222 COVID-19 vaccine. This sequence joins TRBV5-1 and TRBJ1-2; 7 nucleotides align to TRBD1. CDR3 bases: TGCGCCAGCAGCGCTACCGACAGGGTTTCGATTCAGGACTATGGCTACACCTTC. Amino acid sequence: CASSATDRVSIQDYGYTF. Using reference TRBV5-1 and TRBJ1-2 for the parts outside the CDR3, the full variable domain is KAGVTQTPRYLIKTRGQQVTLSCSPISGHRSVSWYQQTPGQGLQFLFEYFSETQRNKGNFPGRFSGRQFSNSRSEMNVSTLELGDSALYLCASSATDRVSIQDYGYTFGSGTRLTVV.